Here is one T cell receptor (beta chain) with its context. The data belong to a study of blood T cell repertoires in COVID-19. Across the study: PBMCs, B-cell-depleted T cells, or T cells were the source of the cDNA or gDNA that made up the material.

Original processing notes: Nucleated cell number was recorded as an estimate derived from reference gene primer amplification. Assay: immunoSEQ multiplex PCR; the TCRdb copy retains only in-frame clones and omits some. D and trimming come from the DNA, and the V and J calls and clone size come from that table. The top ten hold about 9.1% of the sample, which has approximately 260,000 clones, 84% seen once. V was cut by 0 bases and J by 3 bases, with 10 bases left in between. CDR3 length: 14 amino acids. CDR1 and CDR2 from the germline V gene are SGHRS and YFSETQ. V is TRBV5-1 and J is TRBJ2-7; weak D call: TRBD2 (6 bases). This TCR derives from a human donor in a cohort sampled during active COVID-19. Sequencing was carried out using peripheral blood. The CDR3 here is CASSLAFGGYEQYF. Here the CDR3 DNA reads TGCGCCAGCAGCTTGGCCTTCGGGGGCTACGAGCAGTACTTC.